The T cell receptor beta chain under discussion was sequenced for a study of blood T cell repertoires in COVID-19. Study-level information: Sites in the United States, Italy and Spain provided acute and convalescent COVID-19 samples. PBMCs, B-cell-depleted T cells, or T cells were the source of the cDNA or gDNA that made up the material.

Produced via immunoSEQ multiplex PCR; TCRdb's table is partial and in-frame only. This table has around 250,000 clones, nearly 90% appearing once. CDR1 and CDR2 from the germline V gene are MNHNY and SVGAGI (reference sequence). CDR3 length: 16 amino acids. V shed 5 bases and J shed 0 bases, with 15 bases lying between them. Sequences were obtained from peripheral blood. The origin of this receptor is a human donor in a cohort sampled during active COVID-19. The V gene is TRBV6-6, the J gene TRBJ2-3; a possible D gene is TRBD2 (6 bases). CDR3 protein: CASSPLGLSSTDTQYF. For the CDR3, the DNA is TGTGCCAGCAGTCCCCTGGGACTTTCTAGCACAGATACGCAGTATTTT.